The 22 T cell receptor beta chains in this list originate from one sample, sequenced in a study of shared clonotypes between healthy human individuals. Repertoires were generated with immunoSEQ multiplex PCR, while TCRdb's copy carries only in-frame clones and drops some. The table shows 950,000 to 1,100,000 clones, with about 74% occurring only once. The sample consisted of memory CD4+ T cells sorted from blood. Subset given: CD45RA-negative fraction. The receptors stem from a man aged 18 to 29 in good health.

This clone was seen a handful of times. This chain links TRBV6-6 with TRBJ2-5; D unclear. The CDR3 extends over 14 amino acids. Germline V gene lookup returns CDR1 MNHNY and CDR2 SVGAGI (reference sequence). Trimming removed 2 bases at V and 2 bases at J, with 9 bases between. CDR3 bases: TGTGCCAGCAGTTACAGGCTACTTCAAGAGACCCAGTACTTC. Translated, it gives CASSYRLLQETQYF.

About this clone: Other DNA sequences in the same sample also yield this CDR3. V gene TRBV27 combines with J gene TRBJ2-7; D is possibly TRBD1 or TRBD2 (5 bases each). The CDR3 contains 14 residues. Trimming removed 4 bases at V and 4 bases at J, with 14 bases between. CDR1 MNHEY and CDR2 SMNVEV come from the germline V gene (reference sequence). The CDR3, as DNA: TGTGCCAGCAGTTCCCAGGGACCCTTTTACGAGCAGTACTTC. This encodes CASSSQGPFYEQYF.

The V gene is TRBV11-3, the J gene TRBJ2-5; 11 bases match TRBD1. V gave up 5 bases and J gave up 2 bases; unmatched junction bases: 4. Germline CDR1 and CDR2: SGHNT and YENEEA. CDR3 length: 15 residues. CDR3 in amino acids: CASSPRDRGQETQYF. The DNA of the CDR3 is TGTGCCAGCAGCCCCCGGGACAGGGGGCAAGAGACCCAGTACTTC.

The chain couples TRBV5-1 to TRBJ2-3, with 14 bases aligning to TRBD2. In germline, CDR1 is SGHRS, CDR2 YFSETQ. The CDR3 is made up of 17 amino acids. After removal of 7 bases from V and 0 bases from J, the junction contained 7 bases not matched to a gene. The CDR3 region is CASQGLAGVSSTDTQYF. The CDR3, as DNA: TGCGCCAGCCAGGGACTAGCGGGAGTTAGTAGCACAGATACGCAGTATTTT. Combining the CDR3 with reference TRBV5-1 and TRBJ2-3 gives the whole variable domain KAGVTQTPRYLIKTRGQQVTLSCSPISGHRSVSWYQQTPGQGLQFLFEYFSETQRNKGNFPGRFSGRQFSNSRSEMNVSTLELGDSALYLCASQGLAGVSSTDTQYFGPGTRLTVL.

This clone has only a few counts. This chain uses TRBV25-1 with TRBJ2-5; the match to TRBD2 covers 10 bases. This CDR3 has 18 residues. Trimming took 5 bases from V and 5 from J; bases not matched to a gene: 17. CDR1 MGHDK and CDR2 SYGVNS come from the germline V gene. The CDR3 reads CASSRSTASGGLGETQYF. CDR3 bases: TGTGCCAGCAGTCGAAGCACGGCTAGCGGGGGTCTCGGGGAGACCCAGTACTTC. The full variable domain, with the rest looked up from reference TRBV25-1 and TRBJ2-5, is EADIYQTPRYLVIGTGKKITLECSQTMGHDKMYWYQQDPGMELHLIHYSYGVNSTEKGDLSSESTVSRIRTEHFPLTLESARPSHTSQYLCASSRSTASGGLGETQYFGPGTRLLVL.

This clone occurred a few times. In the same sample, other DNA sequences code for this CDR3. This chain connects TRBV6-1 to TRBJ1-6, with 9 bases fitting TRBD1. V was pared by 6 bases and J by 7 bases, with 4 bases of the junction left unmatched. Germline CDR1 MNHNS, CDR2 SASEGT. CDR3 length equals 14 residues. Written as DNA, the CDR3 is TGTGCCAGCAGCCGGGACAGGGACAATTCACCCCTCCACTTT. This encodes CASSRDRDNSPLHF.

The genes are TRBV5-1 and TRBJ1-1; 9 bases align to TRBD1. The CDR3 sequence is 14 residues long. Trimming at V came to 6 bases and at J to 6 bases, leaving 9 bases not matched to a gene. Germline loops: CDR1 SGHRS, CDR2 YFSETQ. Here the CDR3 reads CASNGGQGVSEAFF. In DNA, the CDR3 is TGCGCCAGCAATGGGGGACAGGGCGTTTCTGAAGCTTTCTTT.

This chain joins TRBV19 and TRBJ1-2; D uncertain. The V end was cut by 4 bases, the J end by 5 bases, with 17 bases between. The CDR3 is made up of 15 amino acids. CDR1 LNHDA and CDR2 SQIVND come from the germline V gene (reference sequence). The CDR3 protein is CASSTRALGFYGYTF. The CDR3 nucleotides are TGTGCCAGTAGTACCCGGGCCTTGGGATTTTATGGCTACACCTTC.

This clone was recorded a few times. The chain joins TRBV2 to TRBJ1-2, with 7 bases that match TRBD1. With V trimmed by 5 bases and J by 8 bases, 14 bases remained unmatched. The germline CDR1 and CDR2 sequences are SNHLY and FYNNEI. This CDR3 has 15 residues. In DNA, the CDR3 is TGTGCCAGCAGTCATGGGAGGGGGCCGAGCGGCGGCTACACCTTC. It codes for CASSHGRGPSGGYTF.

The chain joins TRBV7-2 to TRBJ2-7; 8 bases are a match to TRBD1. J lost 6 bases, V lost 3 bases, and 10 bases had no gene match. The CDR3 spans 15 residues. Per germline, CDR1 SGHTA and CDR2 FQGNSA. For the CDR3, the DNA is TGTGCCAGCAGCTTTCTCCGACAGGGGAACTCCGAGCAGTACTTC. As protein: CASSFLRQGNSEQYF.

The V call is TRBV5-1, the J call TRBJ2-5; 11 nucleotides align to TRBD1. The trim removed 6 bases at V and 4 bases at J, leaving 8 bases unmatched. The CDR3 contains 15 residues. Looked up from germline, CDR1 is SGHRS and CDR2 is YFSETQ. CDR3 DNA: TGCGCCAGCACCCTCGGACAGGGGGCAGGAGAGACCCAGTACTTC. The encoded protein is CASTLGQGAGETQYF.

The chain couples TRBV6-1 to TRBJ1-1; D may be TRBD1 (5 bases). Per germline, CDR1 MNHNS and CDR2 SASEGT. Trimming shortened V by 7 bases and J by 0 bases, and 9 bases separated the two germline ends. The CDR3 is 13 residues long. The CDR3 DNA sequence: TGTGCCAGCATCCTGACAGTGAACACTGAAGCTTTCTTT. Encoded protein: CASILTVNTEAFF.

This sequence joins TRBV6-1 and TRBJ1-6; D possibly corresponds to TRBD1 (6 bases). Trimming took 1 base from V and 13 from J, leaving 11 bases between them. Germline lookup yields CDR1 MNHNS and CDR2 SASEGT. The CDR3 length is 13 residues. This CDR3 is CASSEGPGGPLHF. The CDR3 DNA reads as TGTGCCAGCAGTGAAGGACCCGGGGGCCCCCTCCACTTT.

The chain uses TRBV19 and TRBJ2-3, with D maybe TRBD1 (5 bases). This CDR3 spans 14 amino acids. Trimming pared 4 bases from V and 4 bases from J, leaving 12 bases between. Germline-derived CDR1 and CDR2 are LNHDA and SQIVND (reference sequence). The DNA of the CDR3 is TGTGCCAGTAGTAGCGGTCGCAGGGCAGATACGCAGTATTTT. Amino acid sequence: CASSSGRRADTQYF.

This clone was observed many times. This sequence joins TRBV10-3 and TRBJ1-2, with a tentative D call TRBD1 (5 bases). The germline V gene has CDR1 ENHRY and CDR2 SYGVKD. The CDR3 extends over 14 amino acids. V lost 5 bases and J 7 bases, leaving 17 bases between the germline ends. This CDR3 is CAISLLGAGSGYTF. CDR3 DNA sequence: TGTGCCATCAGTCTTCTCGGGGCAGGATCTGGCTACACCTTC.

At least ten counts were recorded for this clone. The V gene is TRBV19, the J gene TRBJ2-7; TRBD2 matches 10 bases. Germline CDR1 is LNHDA and CDR2 is SQIVND (reference sequence). CDR3 length equals 15 residues. The V and J ends lost 5 bases and 3 bases, in that order; junction bases with no gene match: 7. The CDR3 reads CASSASSSGSYEQYF. The CDR3 nucleotides are TGTGCCAGTAGTGCCTCGTCTAGCGGGAGCTACGAGCAGTACTTC.

As for this clone: This likely traces to a read error, being one base from a far larger clone. The chain recombines TRBV21-1 with TRBJ1-5. TRBV21-1 has pseudogene status. The CDR3 has 12 residues. The CDR3 sequence is CASKNCGLPQHF. Written as DNA, the CDR3 is TGTGCCAGCAAAAACTGCGGACTGCCCCAGCATTTT.

This clone was counted a few times. This chain uses TRBV5-8 with TRBJ1-2; no definite D call. The germline CDR1 and CDR2 sequences are SGHTS and YDEGEE. The V and J ends lost 0 bases and 4 bases respectively, with 10 bases between them. This CDR3 is built from 14 residues. CDR3 region: CASSLEGFTYGYTF. The CDR3 bases are TGTGCCAGCAGCTTGGAAGGGTTTACCTATGGCTACACCTTC.

This clone was recorded at least ten times. Other DNA sequences in this sample translate to the same CDR3. This chain joins TRBV27 and TRBJ1-6, with 8 nucleotides matching TRBD1. Losses at the gene ends were 5 bases for V and 6 bases for J; bases not matched to a gene: 6. The length of the CDR3 is 15 residues. CDR1 and CDR2 (germline): MNHEY, SMNVEV (reference sequence). DNA for the CDR3: TGTGCCAGCAGTCCCACAGACAGGGGTAATTCACCCCTCCACTTT. As protein: CASSPTDRGNSPLHF.

A few counts support this clone. This same CDR3 is encoded by further DNA sequences in the sample. The DNA for the CDR3 is TGTGCCTGGAGTGTACGCCGGAACACTGAAGCTTTCTTT. Translating gives CAWSVRRNTEAFF. The J gene is TRBJ1-1, the V gene TRBV30, with D uncertain. Germline values: CDR1 GTSNPN, CDR2 SVGIG (reference sequence). The CDR3 is 13 residues long. Trimming left V 0 bases short and J 1 base short, with 6 bases between.

The V gene is TRBV9, the J gene TRBJ2-1; 11 bases agree with TRBD2. Per germline, CDR1 SGDLS and CDR2 YYNGEE. Unmatched junction bases numbered 5, after V lost 3 bases and J lost 6 bases. The CDR3 loop spans 15 amino acids. The CDR3 loop is CASSGVLAGGNEQFF. CDR3 DNA sequence: TGTGCCAGCAGCGGGGTCCTAGCGGGGGGCAATGAGCAGTTCTTC. The full variable domain, in which reference TRBV9 and TRBJ2-1 provide the parts outside the CDR3, is DSGVTQTPKHLITATGQRVTLRCSPRSGDLSVYWYQQSLDQGLQFLIQYYNGEERAKGNILERFSAQQFPDLHSELNLSSLELGDSALYFCASSGVLAGGNEQFFGPGTRLTVL.

This chain connects TRBV28 to TRBJ1-1; D ambiguous. Trimming pared 8 bases from V and 0 bases from J, leaving 16 bases between. The CDR3 sequence is 15 residues long. The germline CDR1 and CDR2 sequences are MDHEN and SYDVKM. CDR3 amino acids: CASQSNAHMNTEAFF. CDR3 sequence (DNA): TGTGCCAGCCAGTCTAATGCACACATGAACACTGAAGCTTTCTTT.